A single sample is the source of the 13 T cell receptor beta chains below, sequenced in a study of control samples from healthy donors and cancer patients. Clones were sequenced by immunoSEQ multiplex PCR, and TCRdb holds only the in-frame ones, with some missing. This sample has around 80,000 clones, with around nine tenths found just once. Sequencing input: blood. These receptors were taken from a woman aged 50 to 60 in good health.

This clone was detected only once. V is TRBV5-6 and J is TRBJ2-1; TRBD2 matches 9 bases. The CDR3 is made up of 15 amino acids. CDR1 and CDR2 (germline): SGHDT, YYEEEE. The V and J ends lost 2 bases and 4 bases, in that order; junction bases with no gene match: 4. The CDR3: CASSFLAGPYNEQFF. The CDR3 region has the DNA TGTGCCAGCAGCTTCCTAGCGGGGCCGTACAATGAGCAGTTCTTC.

This clone showed up just once. The chain couples TRBV3-1 (or the pseudogene TRBV3-2) to TRBJ1-1, with unresolved D. The CDR3 contains 14 residues. The germline CDR1 and CDR2 sequences are LGHDT and YNNKEL (reference sequence). Trimming removed 3 bases at V and 3 bases at J, with 11 bases between. In nucleotides, the CDR3 is TGTGCCAGCAGCCATGGTATTTTGGACACTGAAGCTTTCTTT. It encodes CASSHGILDTEAFF.

The chain uses TRBV5-1 and TRBJ1-5; 8 bases are a match to TRBD1. The germline CDR1 and CDR2 sequences are SGHRS and YFSETQ. After removal of 0 bases from V and 1 base from J, the junction contained 6 bases not matched to a gene. This CDR3 has 17 amino acids. CDR3 nucleotides: TGCGCCAGCAGCTTGGCCCCTACAGGGGGAAGCAATCAGCCCCAGCATTTT. As protein: CASSLAPTGGSNQPQHF.

The chain has TRBV19 and TRBJ1-5, with a weak D call TRBD1 (5 bases). The germline V and J ends were trimmed by 4 bases and 2 bases, with 12 bases remaining between them. Germline V gene lookup returns CDR1 LNHDA and CDR2 SQIVND (reference sequence). The length of the CDR3 is 15 residues. This CDR3 reads CASSRGDGGNQPQHF. The CDR3 DNA reads as TGTGCCAGTAGTAGAGGGGACGGGGGCAATCAGCCCCAGCATTTT.

The chain uses TRBV4-1 and TRBJ1-2; 10 bases are shared with TRBD1. In germline, CDR1 is MGHRA, CDR2 YSYEKL. V trimming: 0 bases; J trimming: 7 bases; junction bases outside the gene matches: 11. This CDR3 has 17 amino acids. DNA for the CDR3: TGCGCCAGCAGCCAAGACCTCCGGGACAGGGGCTGGGGTGGCTACACCTTC. Residues: CASSQDLRDRGWGGYTF.

The CDR3 nucleotides are TGTGCCAGCAGGAGGGAACAGCTTAGGGGTGGCTACACCTTC. Encoded protein: CASRREQLRGGYTF. The chain uses TRBV2 and TRBJ1-2; D perhaps matches TRBD1 (5 bases). Trimming stripped 6 bases from V and 7 bases from J, with 18 bases between. Germline loops: CDR1 SNHLY, CDR2 FYNNEI. The CDR3 runs 14 residues.

The chain combines TRBV19 with TRBJ2-2; D is unresolved. This CDR3 has 15 amino acids. CDR1 and CDR2 from the germline V gene are LNHDA and SQIVND (reference sequence). V shed 3 bases and J shed 1 base, with 9 bases lying between them. The CDR3 loop is CASSIYTGNTGELFF. CDR3 in DNA: TGTGCCAGTAGTATCTACACCGGGAACACCGGGGAGCTGTTTTTT.

V is TRBV7-2 and J is TRBJ2-1, with 8 bases lining up with TRBD2. The ends lost 1 base at V and 2 bases at J; junction bases unmatched: 4. CDR1 is SGHTA and CDR2 is FQGNSA in the germline V gene. The CDR3 spans 16 residues. The CDR3 DNA is TGTGCCAGCAGCTTAGAAAGCGGGGGTACCTACAATGAGCAGTTCTTC. This gives the protein CASSLESGGTYNEQFF.

The chain employs TRBV6-1 and TRBJ1-1; D is ambiguous. This CDR3 contains 13 residues. The germline CDR1 and CDR2 sequences are MNHNS and SASEGT. V dropped 1 base and J dropped 8 bases, with 11 bases sitting between them. Here the CDR3 DNA reads TGTGCCAGCAGTGAAGTAAGGCCTAGAGAAGCTTTCTTT. Protein sequence: CASSEVRPREAFF.

The rearrangement uses TRBV18 and TRBJ2-1; D uncertain. Trimming removed 5 bases from V and 5 bases from J, with 19 bases in between. CDR1 KGHSH and CDR2 LQKENI come from the germline V gene. The CDR3 has 16 residues. The CDR3 reads CASSFSTLTPNNEQFF. As DNA, the CDR3 is TGTGCCAGCTCATTTTCGACCTTAACGCCAAACAATGAGCAGTTCTTC.

V is TRBV29-1 and J is TRBJ1-6; tentative D call: TRBD1 (5 bases). The germline V and J ends were trimmed by 5 bases and 8 bases, with 16 bases remaining between them. The germline CDR1 and CDR2 sequences are SQVTM and ANQGSEA. The CDR3 has 14 residues. CDR3 amino acids: CSVRLQETDSPLHF. The CDR3 DNA reads as TGCAGCGTTAGGTTACAGGAGACAGATTCACCCCTCCACTTT.

This chain uses TRBV5-8 with TRBJ1-1; D not certain. The CDR3 is made up of 14 amino acids. With 2 bases removed from V and 4 bases from J, the gap between germline ends came to 12 bases. The germline V gene encodes CDR1 SGHTS and CDR2 YDEGEE. CDR3 protein: CASSLPGLLTEAFF. CDR3 nucleotide sequence: TGTGCCAGCAGCTTACCAGGCCTTCTCACTGAAGCTTTCTTT.

This chain joins TRBV5-4 and TRBJ2-7; D might be TRBD2 (5 bases). Germline V gene lookup returns CDR1 SGHNT and CDR2 YYREEE (reference sequence). The CDR3 is made up of 12 amino acids. The V gene lost 5 bases and the J gene lost 5 bases, with 11 bases spanning the gap. The CDR3 region has the DNA TGTGCCAGCAGTTTCCCCGGGGACGAGCAGTACTTC. It specifies CASSFPGDEQYF.